This T cell receptor (beta chain) was profiled in a study of blood T cell repertoires in COVID-19. In the study overall: Specimens from acute and convalescent COVID-19 originated in the United States, Italy and Spain. T cells, B-cell-depleted T cells, or PBMCs provided the cDNA or gDNA that served as material.

Profiled with immunoSEQ multiplex PCR; TCRdb holds only in-frame clones, not every one. The sample carries 25,000 to 40,000 clones, approximately 91% recorded once. Germline V gene sequence: CDR1 SGHRS, CDR2 YFSETQ. The CDR3 length is 19 residues. V dropped 4 bases and J dropped 7; count of bases not matched to a gene: 16. The material sequenced was peripheral blood. This receptor was obtained from a man aged 65 to 79 with active COVID-19. The V and J genes are TRBV5-1 and TRBJ2-2; 13 bases are shared with TRBD2. Here the CDR3 reads CASSPGLAGERISHGELFF. In DNA form, the CDR3 reads TGCGCCAGCAGCCCCGGACTAGCGGGAGAACGTATAAGTCACGGGGAGCTGTTTTTT. The complete variable domain, with remaining parts taken from reference TRBV5-1 and TRBJ2-2, reads KAGVTQTPRYLIKTRGQQVTLSCSPISGHRSVSWYQQTPGQGLQFLFEYFSETQRNKGNFPGRFSGRQFSNSRSEMNVSTLELGDSALYLCASSPGLAGERISHGELFFGEGSRLTVL.